The 24 T cell receptor beta chains listed next were all sequenced from one sample in a study of shared clonotypes between healthy human individuals. Data came from immunoSEQ multiplex PCR; TCRdb stores just in-frame clones and leaves some out. Among under 600,000 clones listed, roughly 98% were seen once. Naive CD8 populations comprised CD45RO-negative cells positively selected for CCR7, excluding terminally differentiated effector memory CD45RA+ cells. Sequencing input: naive CD8+ T cells sorted from blood. These TCRs come from a man aged 25 to 40 in good health.

The rearrangement links TRBV18 to TRBJ2-7; D not resolved. The CDR3 runs 16 residues. Germline CDR1 and CDR2: KGHSH and LQKENI. Trimming removed 2 bases from V and 0 bases from J, with 14 bases in between. The DNA of the CDR3 is TGTGCCAGCTCACCAGTGGCGGATTCCGCCTCCTACGAGCAGTACTTC. Translating it yields CASSPVADSASYEQYF.

CDR3 residues: CASSQIPGRSNEKLFF. The CDR3 DNA reads as TGTGCCAGCTCACAGATACCGGGACGGTCTAATGAAAAACTGTTTTTT. This chain links TRBV18 with TRBJ1-4; possible D gene TRBD1, 5 bases. Trimming cost V 4 bases and J 3 bases, with 15 bases left between them. From germline, CDR1 is KGHSH and CDR2 LQKENI. The CDR3 contains 16 residues.

This chain joins TRBV27 and TRBJ1-1; D ambiguous. The length of the CDR3 is 17 residues. V dropped 1 base and J dropped 0 bases, with 15 bases sitting between them. The germline V gene has CDR1 MNHEY and CDR2 SMNVEV (reference sequence). The CDR3 spells CASSLFWTGSVNTEAFF. In DNA form, the CDR3 reads TGTGCCAGCAGTTTATTCTGGACTGGGTCAGTGAACACTGAAGCTTTCTTT.

The genes are TRBV27 and TRBJ2-7; weak D call: TRBD1 (6 bases). Deletions cut 3 bases from V and 4 bases from J, with 10 bases between. Germline assignment: CDR1 MNHEY and CDR2 SMNVEV (reference sequence). The CDR3 is made up of 13 amino acids. For the CDR3, the DNA is TGTGCCAGCAGTTTCAGGGGAATTTACGAGCAGTACTTC. Protein sequence: CASSFRGIYEQYF.

The V and J genes are TRBV29-1 and TRBJ1-1; no firm D call. Trimming stripped 7 bases from V and 0 bases from J, with 9 bases between. Germline-derived CDR1 and CDR2 are SQVTM and ANQGSEA. The CDR3 is made up of 12 amino acids. CDR3 region: CSGAALNTEAFF. Written as DNA, the CDR3 is TGCAGCGGGGCGGCCCTGAACACTGAAGCTTTCTTT.

This chain links TRBV5-4 with TRBJ2-7; 10 bases line up with TRBD2. This CDR3 spans 13 amino acids. CDR1 is SGHNT, CDR2 YYREEE, per germline (reference sequence). V was clipped by 5 bases and J by 6 bases; unmatched bases: 5. The CDR3 sequence: CASRASGSAEQYF. The DNA for the CDR3 is TGTGCCAGCAGGGCTAGCGGGAGTGCCGAGCAGTACTTC.

The chain combines TRBV5-5 with TRBJ2-1, with D possibly TRBD2 on 5 matching bases. The ends were cut back, 0 bases at V and 9 bases at J, with 22 bases in the middle. CDR1 is SGHKS and CDR2 is YYEKEE in the germline V gene (reference sequence). The CDR3 is 17 amino acids. The CDR3 DNA reads as TGTGCCAGCAGCTTGGACGGCTGGCTACTAGAAGCCACTGAGCAGTTCTTC. This sequence encodes CASSLDGWLLEATEQFF.

This chain joins TRBV6-5 and TRBJ2-1; 12 bases are shared with TRBD2. Germline V gene sequence: CDR1 MNHEY, CDR2 SVGAGI. V lost 4 bases, J lost 7 bases, and 2 bases stayed unmatched. This CDR3 has 14 residues. The CDR3 is CASSFLAGGNEQFF. The CDR3 DNA is TGTGCCAGCAGTTTTCTAGCGGGAGGGAATGAGCAGTTCTTC.

To note about this clone: The sample holds other DNA sequences that translate to the same CDR3. The V and J genes are TRBV4-1 and TRBJ2-2; D is unclear. V was shortened by 3 bases and J by 1 base, with 6 bases between the two germline ends. The CDR3 length is 14 residues. Germline CDR1 is MGHRA and CDR2 is YSYEKL. The CDR3 DNA sequence: TGCGCCAGCAGCCATGCCGGGAACACCGGGGAGCTGTTTTTT. It specifies CASSHAGNTGELFF.

The chain links TRBV7-2 to TRBJ2-5; no clear D. CDR1 SGHTA and CDR2 FQGNSA come from the germline V gene. CDR3 length equals 13 residues. The germline V and J ends were trimmed by 0 bases and 5 bases, with 7 bases remaining between them. The CDR3 DNA follows: TGTGCCAGCAGCTTAGCCTCAGGCGAGACCCAGTACTTC. Encoded protein: CASSLASGETQYF.

CDR3 residues: CASSPNREGGLSEQYF. The CDR3 DNA follows: TGTGCCAGCTCCCCTAACAGGGAAGGGGGACTAAGCGAGCAGTACTTC. This chain connects TRBV18 to TRBJ2-7, with a tentative D call TRBD2 (7 bases). CDR1 and CDR2 from the germline V gene are KGHSH and LQKENI. There are 16 residues in the CDR3. The V and J ends lost 6 bases and 6 bases respectively, with 24 bases between them.

The chain has TRBV4-1 and TRBJ2-7; D gene ambiguous. This CDR3 spans 12 amino acids. CDR1 is MGHRA and CDR2 is YSYEKL in the germline V gene. Trimming cost V 5 bases and J 6 bases, with 11 bases left between them. The CDR3 reads CASSKISTEQYF. The CDR3 bases are TGCGCCAGCAGCAAAATTTCCACCGAGCAGTACTTC.

This chain uses TRBV11-3 with TRBJ2-3; 14 bases match TRBD2. CDR3 length: 16 amino acids. V shed 5 bases and J 3 bases; nucleotides not matched to a gene: 4. In germline, CDR1 is SGHNT, CDR2 YENEEA. The CDR3 spells CASSPRTSGRTDTQYF. For the CDR3, the DNA is TGTGCCAGCAGCCCACGGACTAGCGGGAGGACAGATACGCAGTATTTT.

This clone was picked up one time. The chain has TRBV7-9 and TRBJ2-6; possible D gene TRBD1, 5 bases. CDR1 and CDR2 from the germline V gene are SEHNR and FQNEAQ (reference sequence). There are 17 residues in the CDR3. V lost 0 bases to trimming and J lost 2 bases, with 11 bases between them. CDR3 loop: CASSLALAGTGANVLTF. The CDR3 region has the DNA TGTGCCAGCAGCTTAGCCTTGGCAGGGACTGGGGCCAACGTCCTGACTTTC. Drawing the rest from reference TRBV7-9 and TRBJ2-6, the complete variable domain is DTGVSQNPRHKITKRGQNVTFRCDPISEHNRLYWYRQTLGQGPEFLTYFQNEAQLEKSRLLSDRFSAERPKGSFSTLEIQRTEQGDSAMYLCASSLALAGTGANVLTFGAGSRLTVL.

The chain uses TRBV6-6 and TRBJ2-2; D not resolved. Germline CDR1 MNHNY, CDR2 SVGAGI (reference sequence). The ends were cut back, 6 bases at V and 7 bases at J, with 9 bases in the middle. The CDR3 length is 12 residues. The CDR3 nucleotides read TGTGCCAGCAGAGGGTGGAACGGGGAGCTGTTTTTT. Amino acid sequence: CASRGWNGELFF.

The rearrangement uses TRBV11-2 and TRBJ2-5; 9 nucleotides match TRBD2. The CDR3 is 17 amino acids. The V gene end was trimmed by 4 bases and the J gene end by 4 bases; junction bases not matched to a gene: 13. CDR1 is SGHAT, CDR2 FQNNGV, per germline. CDR3 in amino acids: CASSSGGGRALAETQYF. The CDR3 coding sequence is TGTGCCAGCAGCTCCGGGGGCGGGAGGGCCCTCGCAGAGACCCAGTACTTC.

In regard to this clone: One end of the junction fails to match germline, which may point to a read error. Other DNA sequences within the sample encode an identical CDR3. The chain links TRBV9 to TRBJ2-5, with D hard to call. This CDR3 region has 11 residues. Germline-derived CDR1 and CDR2 are SGDLS and YYNGEE. The DNA for the CDR3 is TGTGCCAGCAGCGACCAGGAGACCCAGTACTTC. Protein product: CASSDQETQYF. Full variable domain (rest looked up from reference TRBV9 and TRBJ2-5): DSGVTQTPKHLITATGQRVTLRCSPRSGDLSVYWYQQSLDQGLQFLIQYYNGEERAKGNILERFSAQQFPDLHSELNLSSLELGDSALYFCASSDQETQYFGPGTRLLVL.

A remark on this clone: The same CDR3 arises from other DNA sequences in this sample as well. V is TRBV27 and J is TRBJ2-7; the D is unclear. The CDR3 consists of 13 residues. CDR1 MNHEY and CDR2 SMNVEV come from the germline V gene (reference sequence). Trimming took 0 bases from V and 1 from J, leaving 4 bases between them. CDR3 sequence reads: CASSLSDSYEQYF. The CDR3 region has the DNA TGTGCCAGCAGTTTATCAGATTCCTACGAGCAGTACTTC.

J is TRBJ2-7 and V is TRBV29-1, with 10 nucleotides matching TRBD1. J was trimmed by 5 bases and V by 3 bases; bases with no gene match: 4. The CDR3 spans 13 residues. Germline V gives CDR1 SQVTM, CDR2 ANQGSEA. The chain's CDR3 is CSVDGTGVNEQYF. The CDR3 coding sequence is TGCAGCGTTGACGGGACAGGGGTGAACGAGCAGTACTTC.

Regarding this clone: This CDR3 is also generated by other DNA sequences in the sample. The chain carries TRBV29-1 and TRBJ2-5; 8 bases agree with TRBD1. Looked up from germline, CDR1 is SQVTM and CDR2 is ANQGSEA. The V gene end was trimmed by 1 base and the J gene end by 4 bases; junction bases not matched to a gene: 5. The CDR3 is 14 amino acids. The CDR3 nucleotides are TGCAGCGTTGAAGTAGCAGGGGGCGGAGAGACCCAGTACTTC. This encodes CSVEVAGGGETQYF.

The V gene is TRBV11-2, the J gene TRBJ2-7; 8 nucleotides line up with TRBD2. The CDR3 length is 15 residues. Trimming removed 4 bases from V and 2 bases from J; junction bases left unmatched: 7. Looked up from germline, CDR1 is SGHAT and CDR2 is FQNNGV. DNA of the CDR3: TGTGCCAGCAGCTCAACGGGAGGGCCTACCTACGAGCAGTACTTC. Residues: CASSSTGGPTYEQYF.

The chain links TRBV25-1 to TRBJ2-1; 7 nucleotides align to TRBD1. CDR1 MGHDK and CDR2 SYGVNS come from the germline V gene. The CDR3 is 18 amino acids. J gave up 2 bases and V 4 bases, and 14 bases lay outside the gene matches. CDR3 amino acids: CASSGPGQFFKTYNEQFF. CDR3 DNA: TGTGCCAGCAGTGGACCGGGACAGTTTTTTAAGACCTACAATGAGCAGTTCTTC.

V gene TRBV10-3 combines with J gene TRBJ1-4; tentatively, D is TRBD1 (6 bases). The germline CDR1 and CDR2 sequences are ENHRY and SYGVKD. CDR3 length equals 15 residues. Trimming shortened V by 4 bases and J by 5 bases, and 14 bases separated the two germline ends. CDR3 DNA sequence: TGTGCCATCAGTGGGCGACAGGCAGAGAATGAAAAACTGTTTTTT. This codes for CAISGRQAENEKLFF.

The chain links TRBV11-2 to TRBJ2-7; the D is unclear. Germline CDR1 reads SGHAT; CDR2 reads FQNNGV. The CDR3 runs 14 residues. Deletions cut 4 bases from V and 4 bases from J, with 14 bases between. In DNA form, the CDR3 reads TGTGCCAGCAGCTCCCTAGTAAGGCGATACGAGCAGTACTTC. Protein product: CASSSLVRRYEQYF.